The rows below give T cell receptor beta chains drawn from one sample of a study of T cell responses to AZD1222 COVID-19 vaccine. The assay was immunoSEQ multiplex PCR, and TCRdb's table has in-frame clones only and misses some. The top ten clones hold about 3.1% of a sample with 85,000 to 130,000 clones, 86% of them seen once. The input for sequencing was peripheral blood, taken 28 days after the second dose of the MenACWY control vaccine. These receptors were obtained from an adult who received the MenACWY meningococcal vaccine as a control. Each CDR3 is given with its conserved first and last residue. Some rows mark clone size as missing; the rest say once, few, many or name a class of expanded clone.

V: TRBV30
size: .
CDR3: CAWKKETQYF

V: TRBV28
size: .
CDR3: CASRGGTGTEAFF

V: TRBV4-1
size: .
CDR3: CASSQGGSSPLHF

V: TRBV7-9
size: .
CDR3: CASSLGGGRSYNEQFF

V: TRBV5-8
size: .
CDR3: CASSLTGTGAYGYTF

V: TRBV28
size: .
CDR3: CASSARDSTYEQYF

V: TRBV18
size: .
CDR3: CASSPLGQGGTGNTIYF

V: TRBV7-2
size: .
CDR3: CASSVTVMNTEAFF

V: TRBV4-1
size: .
CDR3: CASSQANRRIYGYTF

V: TRBV5-4
size: .
CDR3: CASSLALNTGELFF

V: TRBV7-6
size: .
CDR3: CASSLAPGQGDTGELFF

V: TRBV4-3
size: few
CDR3: CASSQVHGASYEQYF

V: TRBV24-1
size: .
CDR3: CATSDFVGKLFF

V: TRBV6-2/TRBV6-3
size: .
CDR3: CASSRQGNYGYTF

V: TRBV21-1
size: .
CDR3: CASSKKPGAVYGYTF

V: TRBV6-5
size: .
CDR3: CASRKPGQLNNEQFF

V: TRBV15
size: .
CDR3: CATSRDGGMETQYF

V: TRBV18
size: .
CDR3: CASSLPPGTSGLTDTQYF

V: TRBV5-5
size: .
CDR3: CASSLGQGYSNQPQHF

V: TRBV11-2
size: .
CDR3: CASSDDRDRSTDTQYF

V: TRBV7-6
size: .
CDR3: CASSPRAGATNEKLFF

V: TRBV25-1
size: .
CDR3: CASRGTGGNEKLFF

V: TRBV6-5
size: .
CDR3: CASRGMAQDTEAFF

V: TRBV5-1
size: .
CDR3: CASSLQGAGNTIYF

V: TRBV5-1
size: .
CDR3: CASSLASGNEQFF

V: TRBV6-6
size: .
CDR3: CASSYTGTDSPLHF

V: TRBV21-1
size: .
CDR3: CASSKKVKTGHGYTF

V: TRBV7-2
size: .
CDR3: CASSLDPTQTGKLFF

V: TRBV10-3
size: .
CDR3: CAISAGGQHEKLFF

V: TRBV7-2
size: .
CDR3: CASSFGQTQETQYF